A single sample is the source of the 18 T cell receptor beta chains below, sequenced in a study of T cells after yellow fever vaccination. One entry per CDR3 protein, called by TCRdb with MiXCR from the 5' RACE reads. The sample holds 180,000 or so distinct CDR3 sequences, around 10% seen once. This sample comprised CD8+ T cells sorted from PBMCs, obtained 15 days after the yellow fever booster vaccination. The receptors here all came from a man in his late teens or twenties who received the YFV17D yellow fever vaccine.

This clonotype was counted only a few times. The rearrangement joins TRBV7-2 to TRBJ2-7; TRBD1 might be the D (6 bases). This CDR3 is built from 13 residues. Trimming shortened V by 10 bases and J by 5 bases, and 18 bases separated the two germline ends. Germline CDR1 and CDR2: SGHTA and FQGNSA. The DNA for the CDR3 is TGTGCCACAAGAGACCGCGCAGGGGACGAGCAGTACTTC. Translating gives CATRDRAGDEQYF.

The chain uses TRBV6-1 and TRBJ2-5; D might be TRBD1 (5 bases). Trimming left V 6 bases short and J 5 bases short, with 19 bases between. The germline gives CDR1 MNHNS, CDR2 SASEGT. This CDR3 region has 15 residues. Written as DNA, the CDR3 is TGTGCCAGCAGCCCCGCCCAGGGTGGGTCGGAGACCCAGTACTTC. This encodes CASSPAQGGSETQYF.

This clonotype came up many times. The chain carries TRBV7-9 and TRBJ2-5; D not certain. V dropped 1 base and J dropped 0 bases, with 15 bases sitting between them. Germline lookup yields CDR1 SEHNR and CDR2 FQNEAQ (reference sequence). This CDR3 is 17 amino acids long. For the CDR3, the DNA is TGTGCCAGCAGCTTAGGAACAGACTCTGGGTACCAAGAGACCCAGTACTTC. It codes for CASSLGTDSGYQETQYF.

This clonotype was recorded a few times. The chain is built from TRBV11-2 and TRBJ2-5; D possibly uses TRBD1 or TRBD2 (6 bases each). V gave up 8 bases and J gave up 5 bases, with 21 bases separating them. The CDR3 totals 15 residues. In germline, CDR1 is SGHAT, CDR2 FQNNGV. CDR3 sequence: CASQISPGGRETQYF. The CDR3 coding sequence is TGTGCCAGCCAAATCTCCCCCGGGGGCCGGGAGACCCAGTACTTC. The entire variable domain, with the rest obtained from reference TRBV11-2 and TRBJ2-5, is as follows: EAGVAQSPRYKIIEKRQSVAFWCNPISGHATLYWYQQILGQGPKLLIQFQNNGVVDDSQLPKDRFSAERLKGVDSTLKIQPAKLEDSAVYLCASQISPGGRETQYFGPGTRLLVL.

The chain couples TRBV7-9 to TRBJ2-2; 7 nucleotides line up with TRBD1. V dropped 5 bases and J dropped 5; count of bases not matched to a gene: 8. Germline CDR1 reads SEHNR; CDR2 reads FQNEAQ (reference sequence). The length of the CDR3 is 15 residues. Here the CDR3 DNA reads TGTGCCAGCAGCCCCGAACAGGGGCGGACCGGGGAGCTGTTTTTT. It codes for CASSPEQGRTGELFF.

DNA of the CDR3: TGCAGTGCCAGATCTAGGAGGTCCTACGAGCAGTACTTC. Translation: CSARSRRSYEQYF. This chain links TRBV20-1 with TRBJ2-7, with D possibly TRBD2 on 5 matching bases. Trimming removed 6 bases at V and 1 base at J, with 13 bases between. Per germline, CDR1 DFQATT and CDR2 SNEGSKA (reference sequence). CDR3 length: 13 amino acids.

The V call is TRBV11-3, the J call TRBJ2-2, with 8 bases matching TRBD1. The V gene end was trimmed by 4 bases and the J gene end by 6 bases; junction bases not matched to a gene: 16. The CDR3 runs 18 residues. Germline V gene lookup returns CDR1 SGHNT and CDR2 YENEEA. The CDR3 DNA reads TGTGCCAGCAGCTCACGACAGGGGCCTCGAATCGGTGCCGGGGAGCTGTTTTTT. Its translation is CASSSRQGPRIGAGELFF.

V is TRBV6-1 and J is TRBJ2-6, with D unclear. In germline, CDR1 is MNHNS, CDR2 SASEGT. The CDR3 extends over 16 amino acids. The ends were cut back, 8 bases at V and 0 bases at J, with 14 bases in the middle. This chain's CDR3 is CASLPDGGSGANVLTF. The DNA for the CDR3 is TGTGCCAGCCTCCCGGACGGCGGCTCTGGGGCCAACGTCCTGACTTTC.

There are many counts of this clonotype. CDR3 bases: TGTGCCAGCAGCTTAAACTACAATGAGCAGTTCTTC. Its protein is CASSLNYNEQFF. The rearrangement uses TRBV13 and TRBJ2-1; D is unresolved. V lost 2 bases and J lost 3, with 2 bases in between. The length of the CDR3 is 12 residues. Germline CDR1 reads PRHDT; CDR2 reads FYEKMQ (reference sequence).

This chain links TRBV7-9 with TRBJ2-3, with TRBD2 matching 7 bases. V was clipped by 4 bases and J by 0 bases; unmatched bases: 10. Germline V gene lookup returns CDR1 SEHNR and CDR2 FQNEAQ (reference sequence). The CDR3 is 17 residues long. DNA of the CDR3: TGTGCCAGCAGCTACTCGGGGGGTTCGACTAGCACAGATACGCAGTATTTT. It codes for CASSYSGGSTSTDTQYF.

In this sample, this clonotype turned up a few times. CDR3 loop: CASSHRTGCQPQHF. CDR3 DNA sequence: TGTGCCAGCAGTCACAGGACAGGGTGTCAGCCCCAGCATTTT. This chain links TRBV6-5 with TRBJ1-5; 8 nucleotides match TRBD1. This CDR3 region has 14 residues. V lost 5 bases, J lost 6 bases, and 6 bases stayed unmatched. Germline lookup yields CDR1 MNHEY and CDR2 SVGAGI.

This clonotype was counted a few times. The chain links TRBV6-1 to TRBJ1-1, with a possible D match to TRBD1 (5 bases). V lost 5 bases, J lost 1 base, and 8 bases lay in between. Per germline, CDR1 MNHNS and CDR2 SASEGT. CDR3 length equals 13 residues. CDR3 region: CASSKTANTEAFF. The CDR3 nucleotides are TGTGCCAGCAGTAAGACAGCGAACACTGAAGCTTTCTTT.

This chain links TRBV12-3 or TRBV12-4 with TRBJ2-1; D is perhaps TRBD1 or TRBD2 (5 bases each). The CDR3 runs 15 residues. The V end lost 3 bases, the J end lost 0 bases, and 9 bases lay between the germline ends. CDR3 region: CASSLDTSSYNEQFF. As DNA, the CDR3 is TGTGCCAGCAGTTTGGACACTAGCTCCTACAATGAGCAGTTCTTC.

The CDR3 coding sequence is TGTGCCAGCAGTTACGGGGGGGCTCAGCCCCAGCATTTT. As protein: CASSYGGAQPQHF. The chain couples TRBV12-3 or TRBV12-4 to TRBJ1-5, with D possibly TRBD1 on 6 matching bases. Trimming stripped 4 bases from V and 6 bases from J, with 10 bases between. The CDR3 has 13 amino acids.

This clonotype has just a few counts. The CDR3: CASTRLWEQFF. The CDR3 region has the DNA TGCGCCAGCACCCGGTTATGGGAGCAGTTCTTC. The V gene is TRBV5-1, the J gene TRBJ2-1; D gene uncertain. Trimming removed 6 bases from V and 10 bases from J, with 11 bases in between. CDR1 and CDR2 from the germline V gene are SGHRS and YFSETQ. The CDR3 totals 11 residues.

The chain has TRBV3-1 and TRBJ2-5, with TRBD1 matching over 7 bases. The V and J ends lost 1 base and 4 bases, in that order; junction bases with no gene match: 6. The CDR3 length is 15 residues. Germline V gives CDR1 LGHDT, CDR2 YNNKEL (reference sequence). The CDR3 spells CASSQAHRGLETQYF. The CDR3 region has the DNA TGTGCCAGCAGCCAAGCTCACAGGGGATTAGAGACCCAGTACTTC.

This clonotype appeared a few times. The V call is TRBV6-5, the J call TRBJ2-1; D is unclear. V was pared by 10 bases and J by 10 bases, with 14 bases between. Germline V gene lookup returns CDR1 MNHEY and CDR2 SVGAGI. The CDR3 totals 11 residues. CDR3 bases: TGTGCCACTTCTGGCCCCGCAGAGCAGTTCTTC. It translates to CATSGPAEQFF.

V and J are TRBV7-9 and TRBJ2-2; 8 bases agree with TRBD2. Germline lookup yields CDR1 SEHNR and CDR2 FQNEAQ (reference sequence). With 4 bases clipped from V and 4 bases from J, the junction kept 5 bases outside the gene matches. This CDR3 spans 15 amino acids. In DNA, the CDR3 is TGTGCCAGCAGCTCTTTAGCGGGGCCCACCGGGGAGCTGTTTTTT. This gives the protein CASSSLAGPTGELFF.